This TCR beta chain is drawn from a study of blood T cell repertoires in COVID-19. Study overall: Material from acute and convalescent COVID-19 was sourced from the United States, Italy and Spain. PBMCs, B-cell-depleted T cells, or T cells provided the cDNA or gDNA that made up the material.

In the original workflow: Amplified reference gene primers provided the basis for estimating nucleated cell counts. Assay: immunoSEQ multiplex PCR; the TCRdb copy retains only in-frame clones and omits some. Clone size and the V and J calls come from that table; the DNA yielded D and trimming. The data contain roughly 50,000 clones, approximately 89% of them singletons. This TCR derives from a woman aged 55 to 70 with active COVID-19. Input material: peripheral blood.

CDR3 protein: CASSVSSGAGGKNIQYF. CDR3 coding DNA: TGTGCCAGCAGCGTCTCTAGCGGGGCCGGGGGCAAAAACATTCAGTACTTC. The gene calls are TRBV7-2 and TRBJ2-4, with TRBD2 matching 9 bases. J was trimmed by 3 bases and V by 5 bases; bases with no gene match: 11. This CDR3 has 17 residues. From germline, CDR1 is SGHTA and CDR2 FQGNSA.